The rows below give T cell receptor beta chains drawn from one sample of a study of T cell responses to AZD1222 COVID-19 vaccine. Clones were read by immunoSEQ multiplex PCR, and TCRdb kept only the in-frame ones, dropping some. This sample has 110,000 or so clones; approximately 90% occur once, and the top ten carry approximately 3.4%. This specimen consisted of peripheral blood, obtained 28 days after the second AZD1222 dose. These TCRs come from an adult who received the AZD1222 COVID-19 vaccine. CDR3s include the opening cysteine and the closing phenylalanine or tryptophan. Fields, in order: D gene, J gene, clone size, V gene, CDR3 protein, CDR3 DNA. The D gene is left open where the match is weak. The size entry is marked missing in some rows and otherwise reads once, few, many or a size class.

D: -
J: TRBJ1-5
size: -
V: TRBV4-2
CDR3: CASRQNSNQPQHF
DNA: TGTGCCAGCAGGCAGAATAGCAATCAGCCCCAGCATTTT

D: TRBD2
J: TRBJ2-1
size: -
V: TRBV4-3
CDR3: CASSQGLAGEEQFF
DNA: TGCGCCAGCAGCCAAGGACTAGCGGGAGAGGAGCAGTTCTTC

D: -
J: TRBJ1-5
size: -
V: TRBV19
CDR3: CASTTRPYWDSSSIYSNQPQHF
DNA: TGTGCCAGTACCACTAGGCCTTATTGGGATTCTTCATCGATCTATAGCAATCAGCCCCAGCATTTT

D: TRBD2
J: TRBJ2-7
size: -
V: TRBV7-7
CDR3: CASSLGAGGRYEQYF
DNA: TGTGCCAGCAGCTTGGGAGCGGGGGGGCGTTACGAGCAGTACTTC

D: TRBD1
J: TRBJ1-1
size: -
V: TRBV6-5
CDR3: CASTDRVLNTEAFF
DNA: TGTGCCAGCACCGACAGGGTATTAAACACTGAAGCTTTCTTT

D: TRBD1
J: TRBJ1-5
size: -
V: TRBV6-5
CDR3: CASSYGGQVNQPQHF
DNA: TGTGCCAGCAGTTACGGGGGACAGGTCAATCAGCCCCAGCATTTT

D: TRBD2
J: TRBJ2-5
size: -
V: TRBV7-3
CDR3: CASSPKRGPGETQYF
DNA: TGTGCCAGCAGCCCTAAGCGGGGGCCAGGAGAGACCCAGTACTTC

D: -
J: TRBJ1-2
size: few
V: TRBV20-1
CDR3: CSAEDVMGRTF
DNA: TGCAGTGCAGAAGATGTTATGGGGAGGACCTTC

D: -
J: TRBJ1-2
size: -
V: TRBV7-3
CDR3: CASSLDRVGTNYGYTF
DNA: TGTGCCAGCAGCTTGGACCGGGTGGGGACTAACTATGGCTACACCTTC

D: -
J: TRBJ2-5
size: -
V: TRBV23-1
CDR3: CASSQVSGGGETQYF
DNA: TGCGCCAGCAGTCAAGTGTCGGGTGGGGGTGAGACCCAGTACTTC

D: -
J: TRBJ1-3
size: -
V: TRBV29-1
CDR3: CSVSTYRASAGNTIYF
DNA: TGCAGCGTTTCCACCTACAGGGCGTCGGCTGGAAACACCATATATTTT

D: -
J: TRBJ2-1
size: -
V: TRBV30
CDR3: CGGNEQFF
DNA: TGTGGTGGGAATGAGCAGTTCTTC

D: -
J: TRBJ2-1
size: -
V: TRBV27
CDR3: CASSLAGVFYNEQFF
DNA: TGTGCCAGCAGTTTAGCGGGTGTTTTCTACAATGAGCAGTTCTTC

D: -
J: TRBJ1-1
size: -
V: TRBV27
CDR3: CASSVQENTEAFF
DNA: TGTGCCAGCAGTGTTCAGGAGAACACTGAAGCTTTCTTT

D: TRBD1
J: TRBJ2-7
size: -
V: TRBV24-1
CDR3: CATSEQTGYEQYF
DNA: TGTGCCACCAGTGAGCAGACAGGGTACGAGCAGTACTTC

D: -
J: TRBJ1-1
size: -
V: TRBV5-4
CDR3: CASSPEPQNTEAFF
DNA: TGTGCCAGCAGCCCCGAACCACAGAACACTGAAGCTTTCTTT

D: TRBD2
J: TRBJ2-3
size: -
V: TRBV4-2
CDR3: CASSQDPGTSGRAGTDTQYF
DNA: TGTGCCAGCAGCCAAGATCCCGGGACTAGCGGGAGGGCCGGAACAGATACGCAGTATTTT

D: -
J: TRBJ2-3
size: once
V: TRBV9
CDR3: CASSVGLGPDTQYF
DNA: TGTGCCAGCAGCGTAGGTCTGGGTCCAGATACGCAGTATTTT

D: TRBD1
J: TRBJ1-3
size: -
V: TRBV2
CDR3: CASSPDRGIGNTIYF
DNA: TGTGCCAGCAGCCCGGACAGGGGGATTGGAAACACCATATATTTT

D: TRBD1
J: TRBJ2-2
size: -
V: TRBV9
CDR3: CASSSPVDRGSTGELFF
DNA: TGTGCCAGCAGCTCCCCGGTGGACAGGGGATCCACCGGGGAGCTGTTTTTT

D: TRBD1
J: TRBJ1-6
size: -
V: TRBV7-2
CDR3: CASSSGQGRSPLHF
DNA: TGTGCCAGCAGCTCCGGACAGGGCAGATCACCCCTCCACTTT

D: -
J: TRBJ1-5
size: -
V: TRBV20-1
CDR3: CSLPGDRAQHF
DNA: TGCAGCTTGCCCGGGGACCGGGCCCAGCATTTT

D: TRBD2
J: TRBJ2-3
size: -
V: TRBV30
CDR3: CAFLAGGTDTQYF
DNA: TGTGCCTTTCTAGCGGGAGGGACAGATACGCAGTATTTT

D: TRBD2
J: TRBJ2-2
size: -
V: TRBV7-3
CDR3: CASSSRGGWDTGELFF
DNA: TGTGCCAGCAGCTCGCGGGGGGGCTGGGACACCGGGGAGCTGTTTTTT

D: -
J: TRBJ1-4
size: -
V: TRBV7-8
CDR3: CASSRQFNEKLFF
DNA: TGTGCCAGCAGCCGACAGTTTAATGAAAAACTGTTTTTT

D: -
J: TRBJ2-3
size: -
V: TRBV7-2
CDR3: CASSPIAADTQYF
DNA: TGTGCCAGCAGCCCAATAGCCGCAGATACGCAGTATTTT

D: -
J: TRBJ2-3
size: -
V: TRBV7-9
CDR3: CASSITRGGTDTQYF
DNA: TGTGCCAGCAGTATCACTAGAGGCGGCACAGATACGCAGTATTTT

D: -
J: TRBJ1-6
size: -
V: TRBV27
CDR3: CASSPLKSSYNSPLHF
DNA: TGTGCCAGCAGTCCCCTTAAGAGCTCCTATAATTCACCCCTCCACTTT

D: -
J: TRBJ1-2
size: -
V: TRBV3-1/TRBV3-2
CDR3: CASSQYSGYTF
DNA: TGTGCCAGCAGTCAATACAGTGGCTACACCTTC

D: -
J: TRBJ1-4
size: -
V: TRBV9
CDR3: CASSVGRGPQEKLFF
DNA: TGTGCCAGCAGCGTAGGCAGGGGTCCCCAGGAAAAACTGTTTTTT

D: -
J: TRBJ2-5
size: -
V: TRBV5-1
CDR3: CASSNTGPGTTPYF
DNA: TGCGCCAGCAGCAATACAGGACCGGGGACCACCCCGTACTTC

D: TRBD2
J: TRBJ2-1
size: -
V: TRBV7-2
CDR3: CASSTRTSGGASYNEQFF
DNA: TGTGCCAGCAGCACCCGGACTAGCGGGGGGGCCTCCTACAATGAGCAGTTCTTC

D: -
J: TRBJ1-6
size: -
V: TRBV18
CDR3: CASSPEGSVGNSPLHF
DNA: TGTGCCAGCTCACCGGAGGGGAGTGTAGGTAATTCACCCCTCCACTTT

D: -
J: TRBJ1-2
size: -
V: TRBV30
CDR3: CAWSVFAVDGYTF
DNA: TGTGCCTGGAGTGTTTTTGCAGTCGATGGCTACACCTTC

D: -
J: TRBJ1-1
size: -
V: TRBV19
CDR3: CASSIGVRVNTEAFF
DNA: TGTGCCAGTAGTATAGGAGTCAGAGTGAACACTGAAGCTTTCTTT

D: -
J: TRBJ2-2
size: -
V: TRBV18
CDR3: CASSPRSYGELFF
DNA: TGTGCCAGCTCACCAAGATCCTACGGGGAGCTGTTTTTT

D: -
J: TRBJ2-5
size: once
V: TRBV12-3/TRBV12-4
CDR3: CASSGGSPETQYF
DNA: TGTGCCAGCAGTGGGGGCAGCCCAGAGACCCAGTACTTC

D: -
J: TRBJ1-5
size: -
V: TRBV11-3
CDR3: CASSLDEIGRESRGNQPQHF
DNA: TGTGCCAGCAGCTTAGATGAGATCGGCAGGGAGTCGAGAGGCAATCAGCCCCAGCATTTT

D: -
J: TRBJ1-1
size: -
V: TRBV7-9
CDR3: CASSLGFGGADTEAFF
DNA: TGTGCCAGCAGCTTAGGGTTTGGGGGTGCGGACACTGAAGCTTTCTTT

D: -
J: TRBJ2-3
size: -
V: TRBV14
CDR3: CASSQVWGTDTQYF
DNA: TGTGCCAGCAGCCAAGTTTGGGGCACAGATACGCAGTATTTT

D: TRBD1
J: TRBJ1-2
size: -
V: TRBV6-5
CDR3: CASGTVDGYTF
DNA: TGTGCCAGCGGGACAGTGGATGGCTACACCTTC